Listed below are T cell receptor beta chains from one sample, sequenced in a study of regulatory T cells in long-lasting Graves disease. TCRdb processed the multiplex PCR reads anew with MiXCR; each CDR3 protein has one entry. The sample lists a few hundred thousand distinct CDR3 sequences; about 22% were seen once. Sequencing used peripheral blood mononuclear cells (PBMCs), obtained when the disease was refractory, from a patient treated with antithyroid drugs. The receptors were sampled from a female donor with Graves disease. Both conserved end residues are part of each CDR3. A D gene is named only where the DNA matches it firmly. Clone size is given for some rows only: seen once, a few or many times, or a class if the clone is expanded.

CASSPAPLLSEQFF	TGTGCCAGCAGCCCTGCACCATTGTTGAGTGAGCAGTTCTTC	-	TRBJ2-1	TRBV6-1	few
CASSTQPRGDKKQETQYF	TGTGCCAGCAGCACACAACCTAGGGGGGACAAGAAACAAGAGACCCAGTACTTC	-	TRBJ2-5	TRBV9	many
CSAKGGGADWYEQYF	TGCAGTGCTAAAGGCGGGGGGGCCGATTGGTACGAGCAGTACTTC	TRBD2	TRBJ2-7	TRBV20-1	few
CASSSGRQGYTEAFF	TGTGCCAGCAGCTCGGGTAGACAGGGATACACTGAAGCTTTCTTT	TRBD1	TRBJ1-1	TRBV11-2	many
CASRPQGASYEQYF	TGTGCCAGCCGACCCCAAGGGGCCTCCTACGAGCAGTACTTC	-	TRBJ2-7	TRBV7-9	-
CASSNQGDTEAFF	TGTGCCAGCAGCAATCAGGGGGACACTGAAGCTTTCTTT	TRBD1	TRBJ1-1	TRBV7-2	many
CASSLAAGEPQHF	TGTGCCAGCAGCTTAGCAGCGGGGGAGCCCCAGCATTTT	-	TRBJ1-5	TRBV7-2	many
CASSLFGDTQYF	TGTGCCAGCAGTTTATTCGGGGATACGCAGTATTTT	-	TRBJ2-3	TRBV28	-
CASSEGGQGASYEQYF	TGTGCCAGCAGTGAAGGGGGTCAGGGAGCCTCCTACGAGCAGTACTTC	-	TRBJ2-7	TRBV6-1	many
CASQDRVGGYTF	TGTGCCAGCCAGGACAGGGTGGGTGGCTACACCTTC	TRBD1	TRBJ1-2	TRBV28	-
CASRGSLFGYTF	TGTGCCAGCAGGGGATCCCTATTTGGCTACACCTTC	-	TRBJ1-2	TRBV12-3/TRBV12-4	many
CSVTGTAQETQYF	TGCAGCGTAACCGGGACGGCCCAAGAGACCCAGTACTTC	-	TRBJ2-5	TRBV29-1	few
CASSLSTVGEAFF	TGTGCCAGCAGCTTATCGACAGTCGGTGAAGCTTTCTTT	-	TRBJ1-1	TRBV7-9	few
CASSPQGIEAFF	TGTGCCAGCAGCCCACAGGGGATAGAAGCTTTCTTT	TRBD1	TRBJ1-1	TRBV6-2/TRBV6-3	many
CASSSWTGPDTQYF	TGTGCCAGCAGTTCCTGGACAGGGCCAGATACGCAGTATTTT	TRBD1	TRBJ2-3	TRBV6-5	many
CSARDGNEGLASYNEQFF	TGCAGTGCTAGAGATGGGAACGAGGGACTAGCGAGCTACAATGAGCAGTTCTTC	TRBD2	TRBJ2-1	TRBV20-1	once